The source of this T cell receptor (beta chain) is a study of cytomegalovirus exposure and HLA in healthy donors. Whole-study context: Earlier work reported approximately 100 million unique TCR beta sequences from approximately 180 million T cells. Points from the study as a whole: About 180 TCR beta chains were listed as cytomegalovirus-associated. Presence/absence analyses assumed roughly uniform sequencing depth across donors, which may not hold. A link between a missense DCLRE1C variant and TCR beta V- and J-gene trimming emerged from a later analysis.

It was with 60 Vbeta and 13 Jbeta primers that the PCR ran. Only in-frame clones appear in the TCRdb table, and some are missing; sequencing was by immunoSEQ multiplex PCR. The table records 80,000 to 100,000 clones, about four fifths of them present only once. Worth noting for this clone: Its specificity is not known.

The trim removed 0 bases at V and 4 bases at J, leaving 5 bases unmatched. The germline CDR1 and CDR2 sequences are SEHNR and FQNEAQ (reference sequence). The CDR3 has 16 residues. The receptor comes from a female donor in good health and CMV-seropositive. V is TRBV7-9 and J is TRBJ1-1, with TRBD1 identical over 10 bases. The sequenced material came from PBMCs. CDR3 DNA: TGTGCCAGCAGCTTAGCTGGGACAGGGGCTTTCACTGAAGCTTTCTTT. Protein sequence: CASSLAGTGAFTEAFF.